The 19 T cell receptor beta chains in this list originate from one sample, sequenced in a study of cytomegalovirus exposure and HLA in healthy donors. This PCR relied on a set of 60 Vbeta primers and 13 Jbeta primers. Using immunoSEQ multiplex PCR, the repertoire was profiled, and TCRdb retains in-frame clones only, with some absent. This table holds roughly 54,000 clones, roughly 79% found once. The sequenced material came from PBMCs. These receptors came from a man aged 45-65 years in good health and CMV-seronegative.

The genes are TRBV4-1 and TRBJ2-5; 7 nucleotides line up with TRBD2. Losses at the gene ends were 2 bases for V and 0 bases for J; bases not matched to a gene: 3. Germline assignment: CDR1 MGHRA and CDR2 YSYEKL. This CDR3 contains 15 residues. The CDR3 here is CASSQLAGDQETQYF. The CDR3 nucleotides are TGCGCCAGCAGCCAACTGGCGGGGGACCAAGAGACCCAGTACTTC.

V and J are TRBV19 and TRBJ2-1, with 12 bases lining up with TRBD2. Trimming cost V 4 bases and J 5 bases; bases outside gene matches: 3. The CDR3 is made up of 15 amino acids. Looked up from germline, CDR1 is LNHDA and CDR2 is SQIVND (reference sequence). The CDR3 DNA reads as TGTGCCAGTAGTAGGGGACTAGCGGGCGACAATGAGCAGTTCTTC. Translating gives CASSRGLAGDNEQFF.

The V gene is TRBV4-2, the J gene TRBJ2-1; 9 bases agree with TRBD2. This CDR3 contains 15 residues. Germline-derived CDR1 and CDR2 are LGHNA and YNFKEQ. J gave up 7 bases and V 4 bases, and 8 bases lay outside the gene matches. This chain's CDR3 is CASSPGASGDNEQFF. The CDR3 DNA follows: TGTGCCAGCAGCCCCGGGGCTAGCGGGGATAATGAGCAGTTCTTC.

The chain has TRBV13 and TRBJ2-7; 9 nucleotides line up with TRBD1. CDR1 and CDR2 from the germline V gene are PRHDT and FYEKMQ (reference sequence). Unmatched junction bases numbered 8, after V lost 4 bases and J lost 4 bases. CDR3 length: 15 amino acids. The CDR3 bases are TGTGCCAGCAGCTCACCCCGGGACAGGGATTACGAGCAGTACTTC. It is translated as CASSSPRDRDYEQYF.

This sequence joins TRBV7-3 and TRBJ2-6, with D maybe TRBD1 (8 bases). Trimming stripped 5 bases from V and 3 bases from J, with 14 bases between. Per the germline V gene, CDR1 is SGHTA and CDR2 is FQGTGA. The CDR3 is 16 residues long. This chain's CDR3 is CASSRQGRGGANVLTF. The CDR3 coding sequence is TGTGCCAGCAGCAGACAGGGGAGGGGTGGGGCCAACGTCCTGACTTTC.

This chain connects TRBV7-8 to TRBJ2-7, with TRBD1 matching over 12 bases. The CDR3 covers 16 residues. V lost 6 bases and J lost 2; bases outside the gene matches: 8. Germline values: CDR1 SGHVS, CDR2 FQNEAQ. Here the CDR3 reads CASSIGGDRGPYEQYF. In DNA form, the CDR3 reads TGTGCCAGCAGTATAGGGGGGGACAGGGGGCCCTACGAGCAGTACTTC.

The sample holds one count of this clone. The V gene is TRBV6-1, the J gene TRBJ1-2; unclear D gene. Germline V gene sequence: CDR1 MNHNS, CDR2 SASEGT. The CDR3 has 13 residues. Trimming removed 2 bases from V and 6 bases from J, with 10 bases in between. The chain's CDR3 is CASSERGRDGYTF. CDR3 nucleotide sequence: TGTGCCAGCAGTGAAAGAGGGAGGGATGGCTACACCTTC.

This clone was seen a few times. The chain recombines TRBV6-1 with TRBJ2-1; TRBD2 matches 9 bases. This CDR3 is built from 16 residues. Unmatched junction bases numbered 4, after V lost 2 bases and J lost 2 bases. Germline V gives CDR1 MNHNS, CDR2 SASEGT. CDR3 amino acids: CASSEHPSGTYNEQFF. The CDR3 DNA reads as TGTGCCAGCAGTGAACACCCTAGCGGGACCTACAATGAGCAGTTCTTC.

The DNA for the CDR3 is TGTGCCAGCAGTGAATCAGGGCGGGGAGCTTTCTTT. It specifies CASSESGRGAFF. The chain employs TRBV6-1 and TRBJ1-1; D may be TRBD1 (5 bases). CDR1 and CDR2 (germline): MNHNS, SASEGT. The ends were cut back, 2 bases at V and 10 bases at J, with 11 bases in the middle. The CDR3 is 12 amino acids.

The CDR3 loop is CASSIQQGRADTQYF. The CDR3 DNA follows: TGTGCCAGTAGTATACAACAGGGGCGGGCAGATACGCAGTATTTT. V gene TRBV19 combines with J gene TRBJ2-3, with TRBD1 matching 7 bases. This CDR3 has 15 residues. Germline assignment: CDR1 LNHDA and CDR2 SQIVND (reference sequence). After removal of 2 bases from V and 4 bases from J, the junction contained 6 bases not matched to a gene.

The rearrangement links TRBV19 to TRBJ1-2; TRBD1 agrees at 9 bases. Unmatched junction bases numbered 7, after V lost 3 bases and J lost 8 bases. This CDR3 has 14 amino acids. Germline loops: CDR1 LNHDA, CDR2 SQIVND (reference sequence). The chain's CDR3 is CASSISQGAEGYTF. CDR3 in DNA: TGTGCCAGTAGTATTTCACAGGGGGCGGAAGGCTACACCTTC.

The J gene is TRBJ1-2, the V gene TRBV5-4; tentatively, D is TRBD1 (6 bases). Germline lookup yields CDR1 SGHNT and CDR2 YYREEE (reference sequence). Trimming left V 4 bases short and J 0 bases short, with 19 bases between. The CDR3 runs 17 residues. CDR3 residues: CASSPGTHRATNYGYTF. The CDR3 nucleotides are TGTGCCAGCAGCCCAGGCACCCACAGGGCCACTAACTATGGCTACACCTTC. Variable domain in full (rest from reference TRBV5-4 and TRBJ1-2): ETGVTQSPTHLIKTRGQQVTLRCSSQSGHNTVSWYQQALGQGPQFIFQYYREEENGRGNFPPRFSGLQFPNYSSELNVNALELDDSALYLCASSPGTHRATNYGYTFGSGTRLTVV.

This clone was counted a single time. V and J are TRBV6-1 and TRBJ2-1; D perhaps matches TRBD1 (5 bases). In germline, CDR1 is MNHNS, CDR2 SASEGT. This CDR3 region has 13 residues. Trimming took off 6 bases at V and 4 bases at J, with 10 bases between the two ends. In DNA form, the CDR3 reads TGTGCCAGCAGGGCAGGGCCATACAATGAGCAGTTCTTC. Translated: CASRAGPYNEQFF.

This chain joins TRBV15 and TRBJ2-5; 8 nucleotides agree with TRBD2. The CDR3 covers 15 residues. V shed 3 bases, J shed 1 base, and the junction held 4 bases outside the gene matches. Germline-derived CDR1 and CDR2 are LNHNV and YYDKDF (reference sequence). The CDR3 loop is CATSSHSGGQETQYF. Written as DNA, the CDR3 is TGTGCCACCAGCAGCCACAGCGGGGGCCAAGAGACCCAGTACTTC.

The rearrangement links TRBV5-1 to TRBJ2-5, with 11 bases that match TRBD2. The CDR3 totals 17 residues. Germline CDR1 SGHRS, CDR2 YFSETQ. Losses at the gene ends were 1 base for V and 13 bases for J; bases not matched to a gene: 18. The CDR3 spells CASSLSSQWKLAGVVYF. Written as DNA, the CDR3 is TGCGCCAGCAGCTTGAGTAGCCAGTGGAAACTAGCGGGGGTGGTGTACTTC.

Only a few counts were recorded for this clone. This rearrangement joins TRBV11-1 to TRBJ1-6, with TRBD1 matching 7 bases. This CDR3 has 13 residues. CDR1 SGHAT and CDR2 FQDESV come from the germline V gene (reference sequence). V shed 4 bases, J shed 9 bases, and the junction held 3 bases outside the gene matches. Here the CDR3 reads CASSYDRVSPLHF. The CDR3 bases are TGTGCCAGCAGCTATGACAGGGTTTCACCCCTCCACTTT.

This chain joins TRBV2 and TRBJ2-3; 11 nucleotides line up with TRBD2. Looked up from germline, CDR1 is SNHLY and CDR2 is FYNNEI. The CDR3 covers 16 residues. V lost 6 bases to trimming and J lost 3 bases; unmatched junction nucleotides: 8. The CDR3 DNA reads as TGTGCCAGCAGCAAGATCGGGACTAGCGGAACAGATACGCAGTATTTT. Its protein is CASSKIGTSGTDTQYF.

In DNA form, the CDR3 reads TGTGCCAGTAGTAAACGGGAATCGTTCCACGAGCAGTACTTC. Translated: CASSKRESFHEQYF. The chain couples TRBV19 to TRBJ2-7; D possibly corresponds to TRBD2 (5 bases). Looked up from germline, CDR1 is LNHDA and CDR2 is SQIVND (reference sequence). This CDR3 region has 14 residues. V lost 4 bases and J lost 5, with 15 bases in between.

This CDR3 reads CASSLAGVAPSTDTQYF. CDR3 sequence (DNA): TGTGCCAGCAGCTTGGCCGGGGTAGCTCCCAGCACAGATACGCAGTATTTT. The chain has TRBV5-6 and TRBJ2-3; D might be TRBD2 (5 bases). Per the germline V gene, CDR1 is SGHDT and CDR2 is YYEEEE. CDR3 length: 17 residues. V was trimmed by 0 bases and J by 0 bases, leaving 14 bases between them.